A selection of T cell receptor beta chains follows, all from one sample in a study of naive and memory T cell subsets. MiXCR, applied by TCRdb to the UMI-ligation and nested PCR reads, yields one record per CDR3 protein. The repertoire includes 130,000 or so distinct CDR3 sequences, 35% to 40% of them detected once, and approximately 0.88% sits in the top ten. Sequenced sample: central memory CD4+ T cells from blood. The source of these receptors is a human donor in good health. The CDR3 runs from the conserved cysteine through the conserved F or W. Each record gives: J gene, CDR3 length, clone size, V gene, D gene, CDR3 protein, CDR3 DNA. The D gene is left open where the match is weak. Not every row has a clone size; where given, it reads once, few, many or a size class.

j_gene: TRBJ2-7
len: 13
abundance: NA
v_gene: TRBV14
d_gene: NA
CDR3aa: CASSPFSRVEQYF
CDR3nt: TGTGCCAGCAGCCCCTTTAGCCGCGTCGAGCAGTACTTC

j_gene: TRBJ2-1
len: 15
abundance: NA
v_gene: TRBV6-5
d_gene: TRBD1
CDR3aa: CASSYSPGGIVEQFF
CDR3nt: TGTGCCAGCAGTTACTCCCCAGGGGGTATCGTTGAGCAGTTCTTC

j_gene: TRBJ2-2
len: 14
abundance: NA
v_gene: TRBV30
d_gene: NA
CDR3aa: CAWSDVSSPGELFF
CDR3nt: TGTGCCTGGAGTGACGTTTCCTCTCCCGGGGAGCTGTTTTTT

j_gene: TRBJ2-7
len: 14
abundance: few
v_gene: TRBV28
d_gene: NA
CDR3aa: CASSQPGQTYEQYF
CDR3nt: TGTGCCAGCAGTCAGCCGGGACAAACCTACGAGCAGTACTTC

j_gene: TRBJ2-1
len: 13
abundance: few
v_gene: TRBV20-1
d_gene: TRBD2
CDR3aa: CSATSGNIGEQFF
CDR3nt: TGCAGTGCTACTAGCGGGAATATTGGTGAGCAGTTCTTC

j_gene: TRBJ2-2
len: 14
abundance: NA
v_gene: TRBV29-1
d_gene: NA
CDR3aa: CSVVYVEKDGELFF
CDR3nt: TGCAGCGTTGTCTATGTGGAGAAGGACGGGGAGCTGTTTTTT

j_gene: TRBJ2-7
len: 15
abundance: NA
v_gene: TRBV6-5
d_gene: TRBD2
CDR3aa: CASSSLRGIHYEQYF
CDR3nt: TGTGCCAGCAGTTCCTTGCGGGGGATCCACTACGAGCAGTACTTC

j_gene: TRBJ2-7
len: 12
abundance: NA
v_gene: TRBV28
d_gene: NA
CDR3aa: CASSVTRGEQYF
CDR3nt: TGTGCCAGCAGTGTAACTCGGGGCGAGCAGTACTTC

j_gene: TRBJ1-6
len: 13
abundance: NA
v_gene: TRBV27
d_gene: NA
CDR3aa: CASSSRGDSPLHF
CDR3nt: TGTGCCAGCAGTTCCCGGGGCGATTCACCCCTCCACTTT

j_gene: TRBJ2-3
len: 14
abundance: few
v_gene: TRBV6-5
d_gene: NA
CDR3aa: CASRKLNRADTQYF
CDR3nt: TGTGCCAGCAGGAAATTGAACAGGGCAGATACGCAGTATTTT

j_gene: TRBJ2-7
len: 12
abundance: few
v_gene: TRBV7-8
d_gene: NA
CDR3aa: CASSVYSYEQYF
CDR3nt: TGTGCCAGCAGCGTCTACAGTTACGAGCAGTACTTC

j_gene: TRBJ2-1
len: 15
abundance: NA
v_gene: TRBV5-6
d_gene: TRBD2
CDR3aa: CASSHPSRTRYEQFF
CDR3nt: TGTGCCAGCAGCCACCCGTCCAGGACTAGGTATGAGCAGTTCTTC

j_gene: TRBJ1-2
len: 13
abundance: NA
v_gene: TRBV5-5
d_gene: NA
CDR3aa: CASSSGRSFGYTF
CDR3nt: TGTGCCAGCAGTTCGGGCCGTTCGTTCGGCTACACCTTC